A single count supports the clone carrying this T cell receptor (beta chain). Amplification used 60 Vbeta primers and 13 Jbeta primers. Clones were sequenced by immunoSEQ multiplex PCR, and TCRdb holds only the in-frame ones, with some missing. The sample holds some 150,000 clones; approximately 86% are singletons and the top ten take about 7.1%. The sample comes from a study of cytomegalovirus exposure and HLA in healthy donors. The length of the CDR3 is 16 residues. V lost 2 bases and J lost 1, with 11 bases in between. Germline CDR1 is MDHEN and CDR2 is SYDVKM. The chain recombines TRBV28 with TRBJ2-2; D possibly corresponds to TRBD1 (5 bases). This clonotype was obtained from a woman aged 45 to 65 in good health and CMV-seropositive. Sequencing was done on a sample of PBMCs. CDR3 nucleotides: TGTGCCAGCAGTTTACTAGGGGTTTTGAACACCGGGGAGCTGTTTTTT. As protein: CASSLLGVLNTGELFF. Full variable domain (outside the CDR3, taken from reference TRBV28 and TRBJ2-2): DVKVTQSSRYLVKRTGEKVFLECVQDMDHENMFWYRQDPGLGLRLIYFSYDVKMKEKGDIPEGYSVSREKKERFSLILESASTNQTSMYLCASSLLGVLNTGELFFGEGSRLTVL.